This TCR beta chain derives from a study of blood T cell repertoires in COVID-19. About the study: COVID-19 samples, acute and convalescent, were from the United States, Italy and Spain. In each case, the material was cDNA or gDNA derived from T cells, B-cell-depleted T cells, or PBMCs.

Original methodology: From reference gene primer amplification, estimates of nucleated cell counts were derived. Data came from immunoSEQ multiplex PCR; TCRdb stores just in-frame clones and leaves some out. That table is the source of V, J and clone size, and D and trimming were worked out from the DNA. The repertoire consists of roughly 35,000 clones, with 80% occurring once and the leading ten covering around 30%. Germline V lookup: CDR1 SGHRS, CDR2 YFSETQ. The V and J ends lost 4 bases and 6 bases, in that order; junction bases with no gene match: 6. The length of the CDR3 is 13 residues. Sequencing was done on a sample of peripheral blood. The chain carries TRBV5-1 and TRBJ2-7, with 8 bases aligning to TRBD1. The sequence derives from an elderly man with acute or convalescent COVID-19. This CDR3 is CASSPDRASEQYF. For the CDR3, the DNA is TGCGCCAGCAGCCCGGACAGGGCCAGCGAGCAGTACTTC.